These 15 T cell receptor beta chains originate from one sample sequenced in a study of cytomegalovirus exposure and HLA in healthy donors. Clones were sequenced by immunoSEQ multiplex PCR, and TCRdb holds only the in-frame ones, with some missing. Seen here are some 140,000 clones, roughly 90% observed once, and the top ten hold under 3%. Source material: PBMCs. The receptors here all came from a man between 18 and 29 years old in good health and CMV-seronegative.

A few counts support this clone. This chain connects TRBV6-1 to TRBJ1-6; 7 bases fit TRBD1. V was clipped by 4 bases and J by 10 bases; unmatched bases: 10. The CDR3 has 15 residues. Per germline, CDR1 MNHNS and CDR2 SASEGT. The CDR3 nucleotides read TGTGCCAGCAGTGTTAGTACAGGGGAGAACTCACCCCTCCACTTT. Translated, it gives CASSVSTGENSPLHF.

This clone showed up just once. This chain joins TRBV5-1 and TRBJ2-5; maybe TRBD2 (6 bases). CDR3 length: 15 residues. Germline V lookup: CDR1 SGHRS, CDR2 YFSETQ. V lost 0 bases and J lost 3, with 12 bases in between. As DNA, the CDR3 is TGCGCCAGCAGCTTGGCGATGGGGGGAAAAGAGACCCAGTACTTC. Translating it yields CASSLAMGGKETQYF.

The chain couples TRBV6-1 to TRBJ2-7; D uncertain. The germline V gene encodes CDR1 MNHNS and CDR2 SASEGT. This CDR3 is built from 13 residues. Trimming removed 7 bases at V and 2 bases at J, with 12 bases between. This CDR3 reads CASKGDATYEQYF. The CDR3 DNA reads TGTGCCAGCAAAGGAGACGCAACCTACGAGCAGTACTTC.

V and J are TRBV7-8 and TRBJ1-1; no reliable D call. CDR3 length: 13 residues. V gave up 1 base and J gave up 4 bases, with 7 bases separating them. Germline V gene data show CDR1 as SGHVS and CDR2 as FQNEAQ. The DNA of the CDR3 is TGTGCCAGCAGCTTAGGGGCACTCACTGAAGCTTTCTTT. It encodes CASSLGALTEAFF.

The rearrangement joins TRBV9 to TRBJ2-5; the match to TRBD2 covers 13 bases. Germline V gives CDR1 SGDLS, CDR2 YYNGEE. The CDR3 has 17 residues. Trimming cost V 3 bases and J 5 bases; bases outside gene matches: 10. For the CDR3, the DNA is TGTGCCAGCAGCGGAACTAGCGGGAGGGCCGTTGGTGAGACCCAGTACTTC. Encoded protein: CASSGTSGRAVGETQYF.

This rearrangement joins TRBV18 to TRBJ2-7; weak D call: TRBD1 (6 bases). Trimming removed 1 base at V and 4 bases at J, with 14 bases between. The CDR3 is 15 amino acids. Germline V gives CDR1 KGHSH, CDR2 LQKENI. The CDR3 DNA follows: TGTGCCAGCTCACCACGGCGGCAAGGGGGTTACGAGCAGTACTTC. Protein: CASSPRRQGGYEQYF.

The gene calls are TRBV6-4 and TRBJ1-1; D remains ambiguous. V lost 6 bases and J lost 3, with 11 bases in between. The V gene's germline CDR1 is MRHNA and CDR2 SNTAGT. This CDR3 is 13 amino acids long. This CDR3 reads CASSRGVDTEAFF. The CDR3 nucleotides are TGTGCCAGCAGCCGAGGCGTCGACACTGAAGCTTTCTTT.

V gene TRBV21-1 combines with J gene TRBJ2-4; the DNA was not used to check the table's D call, TRBD1. TRBV21-1 is tagged as a pseudogene. CDR3 length: 15 residues. CDR3 bases: TGTGCCAGCAGCAAAGATTGGGACAGGCAAAACATTCAGTACTTC. The encoded protein is CASSKDWDRQNIQYF.

This clone has only a few counts. CDR3 protein: CASRGSGGELFF. CDR3 in DNA: TGCGCCAGCAGGGGCTCCGGCGGGGAGCTGTTTTTT. The chain employs TRBV5-1 and TRBJ2-2; no clear D gene. With 5 bases removed from V and 7 bases from J, the gap between germline ends came to 9 bases. The CDR3 covers 12 residues. Germline CDR1 SGHRS, CDR2 YFSETQ.

The CDR3 DNA is TGTGCCAGCCCGCCCCGACAGGGGCGTTATAGCAATCAGCCCCAGCATTTT. Amino acid sequence: CASPPRQGRYSNQPQHF. The chain recombines TRBV10-3 with TRBJ1-5, with TRBD1 matching 8 bases. The trim removed 10 bases at V and 0 bases at J, leaving 14 bases unmatched. CDR3 length: 17 residues. Germline V gene lookup returns CDR1 ENHRY and CDR2 SYGVKD.

This clone was picked up one time. The CDR3 nucleotides are TGTGCCAGCAGCTCCGACTGGAACACTGAAGCTTTCTTT. Translating it yields CASSSDWNTEAFF. This chain connects TRBV6-5 to TRBJ1-1; D not resolved. Germline assignment: CDR1 MNHEY and CDR2 SVGAGI. The ends were cut back, 6 bases at V and 1 base at J, with 9 bases in the middle. The CDR3 has 13 residues.

The genes are TRBV5-1 and TRBJ2-5; TRBD2 might be the D (6 bases). The CDR3 sequence is 14 residues long. In germline, CDR1 is SGHRS, CDR2 YFSETQ. The ends were cut back, 7 bases at V and 3 bases at J, with 16 bases in the middle. CDR3 residues: CASAPGSGEETQYF. CDR3 in DNA: TGCGCCAGCGCCCCGGGTAGCGGAGAAGAGACCCAGTACTTC. The variable domain in full, with the rest retrieved from reference TRBV5-1 and TRBJ2-5, is KAGVTQTPRYLIKTRGQQVTLSCSPISGHRSVSWYQQTPGQGLQFLFEYFSETQRNKGNFPGRFSGRQFSNSRSEMNVSTLELGDSALYLCASAPGSGEETQYFGPGTRLLVL.

V and J are TRBV2 and TRBJ2-2; 8 bases agree with TRBD1. Germline lookup yields CDR1 SNHLY and CDR2 FYNNEI. The CDR3 totals 14 residues. V was clipped by 6 bases and J by 4 bases; unmatched bases: 4. CDR3 in amino acids: CASSYGQGTGELFF. As DNA, the CDR3 is TGTGCCAGCAGCTATGGACAGGGCACCGGGGAGCTGTTTTTT.

The rearrangement uses TRBV6-5 and TRBJ1-1; TRBD1 might be the D (5 bases). Trimming removed 6 bases from V and 6 bases from J, with 14 bases in between. This CDR3 is 13 amino acids long. From germline, CDR1 is MNHEY and CDR2 SVGAGI. CDR3 nucleotide sequence: TGTGCCAGCAGGGGGGGAGAGATCGCTGAAGCTTTCTTT. It encodes CASRGGEIAEAFF.

This clone has a single count. This rearrangement joins TRBV5-1 to TRBJ2-2; the D gene is possibly TRBD2 (6 bases). The CDR3 sequence is 14 residues long. Germline-derived CDR1 and CDR2 are SGHRS and YFSETQ. The V and J ends lost 0 bases and 4 bases respectively, with 7 bases between them. The CDR3 DNA follows: TGCGCCAGCAGCTTGGCGGGGGTCACCGGGGAGCTGTTTTTT. Amino acids: CASSLAGVTGELFF. The variable domain in full, completed from reference TRBV5-1 and TRBJ2-2, reads KAGVTQTPRYLIKTRGQQVTLSCSPISGHRSVSWYQQTPGQGLQFLFEYFSETQRNKGNFPGRFSGRQFSNSRSEMNVSTLELGDSALYLCASSLAGVTGELFFGEGSRLTVL.